Following are 9 T cell receptor beta chains from one sample sequenced in a study of identical twins. MiXCR, applied by TCRdb to the 5' RACE reads, yields one record per CDR3 protein. The sample lists 1.5 million to 2 million distinct CDR3 sequences, about 31% occurring once. Material: cord blood. These TCRs come from a newborn girl in good health.

This clonotype was seen a few times. The gene calls are TRBV3-1 and TRBJ2-7; 8 bases line up with TRBD2. Germline values: CDR1 LGHDT, CDR2 YNNKEL (reference sequence). The length of the CDR3 is 15 residues. Trimming cost V 1 base and J 3 bases; bases outside gene matches: 5. The CDR3 sequence: CASSQVGTSRYEQYF. In nucleotides, the CDR3 is TGTGCCAGCAGCCAAGTTGGGACTAGTCGCTACGAGCAGTACTTC.

This clonotype was seen only a few times. This chain links TRBV4-2 with TRBJ1-5; 8 bases map to TRBD1. Losses at the gene ends were 1 base for V and 6 bases for J; bases not matched to a gene: 2. There are 14 residues in the CDR3. Germline CDR1 is LGHNA and CDR2 is YNFKEQ. CDR3 coding DNA: TGTGCCAGCAGCCAAGCGCAGGGGGCTCAGCCCCAGCATTTT. Translation gives CASSQAQGAQPQHF.

The table lists this clonotype with many counts. This chain links TRBV4-2 with TRBJ2-5; 8 bases map to TRBD2. The CDR3 is 15 amino acids. CDR1 LGHNA and CDR2 YNFKEQ come from the germline V gene. Trimming cost V 5 bases and J 3 bases; bases outside gene matches: 8. The chain's CDR3 is CASSLAGTSKETQYF. In DNA form, the CDR3 reads TGTGCCAGCAGCTTGGCCGGGACTAGTAAAGAGACCCAGTACTTC.

In its sample, this clonotype was seen a few times. The chain recombines TRBV7-2 with TRBJ2-3; 8 bases line up with TRBD2. Trimming cost V 5 bases and J 10 bases; bases outside gene matches: 17. Germline values: CDR1 SGHTA, CDR2 FQGNSA. The CDR3 is 16 residues long. The CDR3 here is CASSITGTRGSNAQYF. The CDR3 nucleotides read TGTGCCAGCAGCATAACCGGGACTAGAGGATCCAATGCGCAGTATTTT.

This clonotype came up once. A read error may explain this, as a much larger clone is one base away. J is TRBJ2-3 and V is TRBV13, with D perhaps TRBD2 (6 bases). Germline CDR1 and CDR2: PRHDT and FYEKMQ (reference sequence). The length of the CDR3 is 13 residues. CDR3 bases: TGTGCCAGCAACTTAGGAAGGAGGGACACGCAGTATTTT. Protein: CASNLGRRDTQYF.

The J gene is TRBJ1-2, the V gene TRBV7-9, with 8 bases identical to TRBD1. With 1 base clipped from V and 4 bases from J, the junction kept 5 bases outside the gene matches. Germline CDR1 SEHNR, CDR2 FQNEAQ (reference sequence). The CDR3 is 15 amino acids. The CDR3 region is CASSLEVTGVYGYTF. The CDR3 DNA sequence: TGTGCCAGCAGCTTAGAAGTGACAGGGGTCTATGGCTACACCTTC.

To note about this clonotype: No conserved phenylalanine or tryptophan is present at the end of the CDR3, so a read error is the likely explanation. The V call is TRBV2, the J call TRBJ2-3; D is undetermined. Germline CDR1 is SNHLY and CDR2 is FYNNEI. The CDR3 totals 18 residues. Trimming pared 1 base from V and 1 base from J, leaving 18 bases between. DNA for the CDR3: TGTGCCAGCAGTGAAGATCCTGATGACCCCGAGGGCACAGATACGCAGTATGTT. Its protein product is CASSEDPDDPEGTDTQYV.

The CDR3 protein is CASRDPPSTDTQYF. The CDR3 DNA is TGTGCCAGCCGGGACCCCCCTAGTACAGATACGCAGTATTTT. The V and J genes are TRBV2 and TRBJ2-3; D is perhaps TRBD1 or TRBD2 (5 bases each). In germline, CDR1 is SNHLY, CDR2 FYNNEI. Deletions cut 8 bases from V and 3 bases from J, with 15 bases between. CDR3 length: 14 amino acids.

This clonotype appeared a few times. V usage is TRBV25-1 and J usage is TRBJ1-1; D is unclear. Trimming removed 0 bases at V and 10 bases at J, with 18 bases between. The CDR3 sequence is 15 residues long. In germline, CDR1 is MGHDK, CDR2 SYGVNS. In DNA form, the CDR3 reads TGTGCCAGCAGTGAATACTTGGACCGCCCTTCAGCAGCTTTCTTT. Its protein product is CASSEYLDRPSAAFF.